This TCR beta chain stems from a study of T cell repertoires in cytomegalovirus infection. Study information: Both recently identified HLA-C-restricted and well-studied HLA-B-restricted CMV epitopes were used in the study. Public TCR beta signatures provided an indication of both CMV infection and a matching HLA type. Whole-study findings and limits: Cumulative frequency (of public TCR beta family members) identified carriers of CMV plus the relevant HLA. HLA-C-restricted, CMV-specific TCR beta clonotypes were dominant ex vivo.

TCRdb itself ran the reads through MiXCR, one entry per CDR3 protein. The sample carries 450,000 to 650,000 distinct CDR3 sequences, about 39% recorded once. In its sample, this clonotype was seen a few times. The antigen remains undetermined. The germline V gene encodes CDR1 SGHVS and CDR2 FQNEAQ. Trimming removed 7 bases at V and 1 base at J, with 9 bases between. The CDR3 has 13 residues. The sequencing here drew on cultured PBMCs, taken from culture after CMV antigen stimulation. The rearrangement joins TRBV7-8 to TRBJ2-3; D is unclear. The TCR originated in a human donor in good health (CMV status not recorded). Some clones in this sample may be carry-over from other donors' samples. The CDR3: CASKRLGTDTQYF. CDR3 in DNA: TGTGCCAGCAAAAGGCTGGGCACAGATACGCAGTATTTT.